The 24 T cell receptor beta chains reported below all come from one sample, sequenced in a study of blood T cell repertoires in COVID-19. Profiling relied on immunoSEQ multiplex PCR, and the TCRdb table lists in-frame clones only, not all of them. The sample has over 200,000 clones, 85% to 90% seen once. Sequenced: PBMCs or T cells enriched from blood (not recorded which). These receptors were collected from a man aged 25-40 years who had recovered from COVID-19.

This chain joins TRBV28 and TRBJ1-5; 10 nucleotides match TRBD1. The CDR3 is 15 amino acids. V dropped 4 bases and J dropped 7; count of bases not matched to a gene: 7. Germline assignment: CDR1 MDHEN and CDR2 SYDVKM. The CDR3 bases are TGTGCCAGCAGTTCTATCGGGACAGGGGAGCAGCCCCAGCATTTT. It yields the protein CASSSIGTGEQPQHF.

The rearrangement joins TRBV12-3 or TRBV12-4 to TRBJ2-5; tentative D call: TRBD1 (6 bases). V shed 1 base and J shed 5 bases, with 8 bases lying between them. CDR3 size: 13 residues. The CDR3 protein is CASSLVDRETQYF. The CDR3 nucleotides read TGTGCCAGCAGTTTAGTAGACAGGGAGACCCAGTACTTC.

V is TRBV29-1 and J is TRBJ2-3, with 9 bases fitting TRBD2. Germline V gene sequence: CDR1 SQVTM, CDR2 ANQGSEA. CDR3 length: 13 amino acids. Unmatched junction bases numbered 3, after V lost 7 bases and J lost 1 base. CDR3 nucleotide sequence: TGCAGCGCTGTAGCGGGAGGCACAGATACGCAGTATTTT. This codes for CSAVAGGTDTQYF.

This chain joins TRBV5-1 and TRBJ2-2, with 9 bases lining up with TRBD1. Germline V gene lookup returns CDR1 SGHRS and CDR2 YFSETQ. The CDR3 is 16 amino acids. Losses at the gene ends were 4 bases for V and 1 base for J; bases not matched to a gene: 5. This chain's CDR3 is CASSEGQGLNTGELFF. CDR3 nucleotides: TGCGCCAGCAGCGAGGGACAGGGCCTGAACACCGGGGAGCTGTTTTTT.

This chain uses TRBV9 with TRBJ2-7, with D possibly matching TRBD2 (6 bases). V dropped 4 bases and J dropped 2 bases, with 16 bases sitting between them. Germline V CDR1 and CDR2: SGDLS, YYNGEE. The CDR3 consists of 15 residues. The CDR3 DNA reads as TGTGCCAGCAGCCCCCGTAGCGGAAACACCTACGAGCAGTACTTC. Its protein is CASSPRSGNTYEQYF. The full variable domain, with the rest looked up from reference TRBV9 and TRBJ2-7, is DSGVTQTPKHLITATGQRVTLRCSPRSGDLSVYWYQQSLDQGLQFLIQYYNGEERAKGNILERFSAQQFPDLHSELNLSSLELGDSALYFCASSPRSGNTYEQYFGPGTRLTVT.

There are a few counts of this clone. The genes are TRBV4-3 and TRBJ1-1; possible D gene TRBD1, 6 bases. V gave up 0 bases and J gave up 3 bases, with 8 bases separating them. CDR1 LGHNA and CDR2 YSLEER come from the germline V gene. The CDR3 is 14 residues long. CDR3 in amino acids: CASSQDNRDTEAFF. The CDR3 DNA follows: TGCGCCAGCAGCCAAGATAACAGGGACACTGAAGCTTTCTTT.

This rearrangement joins TRBV18 to TRBJ1-5, with 9 bases fitting TRBD1. CDR3 length: 15 amino acids. Germline V gene data show CDR1 as KGHSH and CDR2 as LQKENI. The J segment lost 2 bases and the V segment lost 4 bases, leaving 3 bases of the junction unmatched. CDR3 region: CASSQQGAGNQPQHF. The CDR3 DNA sequence: TGTGCCAGCTCACAACAGGGGGCTGGCAATCAGCCCCAGCATTTT.

The chain uses TRBV5-1 and TRBJ2-5; 9 bases agree with TRBD2. Per the germline V gene, CDR1 is SGHRS and CDR2 is YFSETQ. V trimming: 4 bases; J trimming: 4 bases; junction bases outside the gene matches: 8. The CDR3 spans 15 residues. The CDR3 DNA is TGCGCCAGCAGCCCGACCGGGACTAGCAGAGAGACCCAGTACTTC. Its translation: CASSPTGTSRETQYF.

The V call is TRBV5-1, the J call TRBJ2-6; 7 positions agree with TRBD1. Trimming removed 4 bases from V and 0 bases from J; junction bases left unmatched: 10. The CDR3 sequence is 18 residues long. Germline V gene sequence: CDR1 SGHRS, CDR2 YFSETQ. This CDR3 reads CASSQWTGGSSGANVLTF. The CDR3, as DNA: TGCGCCAGCAGCCAGTGGACAGGTGGGAGCTCTGGGGCCAACGTCCTGACTTTC.

This clone was seen more than once but under ten times. The genes are TRBV4-1 and TRBJ1-4, with a weak D call TRBD1 (5 bases). This CDR3 is built from 15 residues. Per the germline V gene, CDR1 is MGHRA and CDR2 is YSYEKL. V gave up 3 bases and J gave up 5 bases, with 13 bases separating them. CDR3 in amino acids: CASSQSGLRNEKLFF. The CDR3, as DNA: TGCGCCAGCAGCCAGTCGGGACTGAGAAATGAAAAACTGTTTTTT.

This chain connects TRBV6-5 to TRBJ2-1; D gene uncertain. V was shortened by 0 bases and J by 4 bases, with 7 bases between the two germline ends. Germline V CDR1 and CDR2: MNHEY, SVGAGI. This CDR3 contains 14 residues. CDR3 DNA: TGTGCCAGCAGTTACTCGGGCCGATACAATGAGCAGTTCTTC. It is translated as CASSYSGRYNEQFF.

This clone has a handful of counts. The chain recombines TRBV4-1 with TRBJ1-1; the match to TRBD1 covers 8 bases. In germline, CDR1 is MGHRA, CDR2 YSYEKL. The V and J ends lost 6 bases and 6 bases, in that order; junction bases with no gene match: 12. This CDR3 spans 15 amino acids. The CDR3 region is CASSNSGGLDAEAFF. The DNA for the CDR3 is TGCGCCAGCAGTAACTCAGGGGGCCTGGACGCTGAAGCTTTCTTT.

CDR3 sequence (DNA): TGCAGCGTTGAAGACCCGACAGGAAGCTCCTACGAGCAGTACTTC. As protein: CSVEDPTGSSYEQYF. The chain recombines TRBV29-1 with TRBJ2-7; a possible D gene is TRBD1 (6 bases). This CDR3 is 15 amino acids long. The ends were cut back, 0 bases at V and 0 bases at J, with 12 bases in the middle. CDR1 is SQVTM and CDR2 is ANQGSEA in the germline V gene.

The chain has TRBV21-1 and TRBJ2-3; the table gives TRBD1 as D, unverified against the DNA. TRBV21-1 is marked as a pseudogene. The CDR3 has 11 amino acids. The CDR3 bases are TGTGCCAGCAGCAAACGGGGACAGCAGTATTTT. Protein sequence: CASSKRGQQYF.

A single count supports this clone. V usage is TRBV6-5 and J usage is TRBJ2-2; 10 bases match TRBD1. This CDR3 region has 14 residues. Germline V CDR1 and CDR2: MNHEY, SVGAGI. Trimming at V came to 6 bases and at J to 4 bases, leaving 2 bases not matched to a gene. The DNA of the CDR3 is TGTGCCAGCAGCCGGGACAGGGGCACCGGGGAGCTGTTTTTT. Encoded protein: CASSRDRGTGELFF.

The genes are TRBV2 and TRBJ2-7; TRBD2 is a possible D gene (7 bases). V was shortened by 4 bases and J by 0 bases, with 13 bases between the two germline ends. The CDR3 sequence is 15 residues long. From germline, CDR1 is SNHLY and CDR2 FYNNEI. CDR3 loop: CASSAWGGDSYEQYF. DNA of the CDR3: TGTGCCAGCAGTGCCTGGGGGGGCGACTCCTACGAGCAGTACTTC.

The count of this clone is one. The chain is built from TRBV19 and TRBJ1-5; the D gene is possibly TRBD1 (6 bases). With 1 base removed from V and 4 bases from J, the gap between germline ends came to 8 bases. There are 14 residues in the CDR3. Looked up from germline, CDR1 is LNHDA and CDR2 is SQIVND (reference sequence). The DNA of the CDR3 is TGTGCCAGTAGTATAGGGACAGCTAATCAGCCCCAGCATTTT. This sequence encodes CASSIGTANQPQHF.

The chain joins TRBV29-1 to TRBJ2-5; 11 nucleotides agree with TRBD2. Germline-derived CDR1 and CDR2 are SQVTM and ANQGSEA. V shed 3 bases, J shed 3 bases, and the junction held 9 bases outside the gene matches. This CDR3 is built from 16 residues. CDR3 loop: CSVEGSTSGKEETQYF. The CDR3 region has the DNA TGCAGCGTTGAGGGCTCGACTAGCGGGAAGGAAGAGACCCAGTACTTC.

The genes are TRBV30 and TRBJ1-1, with 8 nucleotides matching TRBD1. Germline lookup yields CDR1 GTSNPN and CDR2 SVGIG (reference sequence). This CDR3 region has 13 residues. V was clipped by 4 bases and J by 4 bases; unmatched bases: 5. The CDR3 spells CAWNQGAGTEAFF. CDR3 coding DNA: TGTGCCTGGAATCAGGGGGCTGGCACTGAAGCTTTCTTT.

V and J are TRBV6-5 and TRBJ1-1, with 10 bases identical to TRBD1. Germline V gene data show CDR1 as MNHEY and CDR2 as SVGAGI. The ends lost 2 bases at V and 5 bases at J; junction bases unmatched: 8. The CDR3 contains 16 residues. CDR3 sequence reads: CASSYAGTGVGTEAFF. The DNA of the CDR3 is TGTGCCAGCAGTTACGCTGGGACAGGGGTGGGAACTGAAGCTTTCTTT.

The genes are TRBV18 and TRBJ1-3, with D maybe TRBD1 (5 bases). CDR3 length: 16 amino acids. V was trimmed by 3 bases and J by 4 bases, leaving 16 bases between them. Germline CDR1 KGHSH, CDR2 LQKENI. The CDR3 nucleotides read TGTGCCAGCTCACCCTCCGTTCTGGGGCCAGGAAACACCATATATTTT. Protein: CASSPSVLGPGNTIYF. Combining the CDR3 with reference TRBV18 and TRBJ1-3 gives the whole variable domain NAGVMQNPRHLVRRRGQEARLRCSPMKGHSHVYWYRQLPEEGLKFMVYLQKENIIDESGMPKERFSAEFPKEGPSILRIQQVVRGDSAAYFCASSPSVLGPGNTIYFGEGSWLTVV.

The V and J genes are TRBV7-9 and TRBJ1-1; the match to TRBD1 covers 9 bases. From germline, CDR1 is SEHNR and CDR2 FQNEAQ (reference sequence). The length of the CDR3 is 15 residues. V was clipped by 6 bases and J by 1 base; unmatched bases: 6. CDR3 in amino acids: CASRDNRGPNTEAFF. Written as DNA, the CDR3 is TGTGCCAGCAGAGATAACAGGGGGCCGAACACTGAAGCTTTCTTT.

This clone was recorded a few times. The chain joins TRBV28 to TRBJ2-3, with 8 bases identical to TRBD1. Germline CDR1 MDHEN, CDR2 SYDVKM. Trimming cost V 4 bases and J 3 bases; bases outside gene matches: 3. The CDR3 loop spans 14 amino acids. CDR3 in amino acids: CASSYGDRTDTQYF. The CDR3 region has the DNA TGTGCCAGCAGTTATGGGGACAGGACAGATACGCAGTATTTT.

The V call is TRBV12-5, the J call TRBJ2-1; 8 nucleotides agree with TRBD1. CDR1 is LGHNT and CDR2 is FRNRAP in the germline V gene. V trimming: 7 bases; J trimming: 2 bases; junction bases outside the gene matches: 7. The CDR3 loop spans 15 amino acids. CDR3 protein: CASAQTGAPYNEQFF. CDR3 DNA sequence: TGTGCTAGTGCCCAGACAGGGGCTCCCTACAATGAGCAGTTCTTC.